The following is a TCR beta chain sequence with its context. Antigen unknown. The junction shows a germline mismatch at one end, possibly a read error. It was with 60 Vbeta and 13 Jbeta primers that the PCR ran. Clones were sequenced by immunoSEQ multiplex PCR, and TCRdb holds only the in-frame ones, with some missing. The sample lists approximately 200,000 clones, 80% to 85% seen once, with about 2% in the top ten. This specimen belongs to a study of cytomegalovirus exposure and HLA in healthy donors. About the study: Findings of an earlier analysis included over 95 million unique TCR beta sequences from about 180 million T cells. Overall study findings and caveats: Other equally common chains were less clonally expanded than HLA-associated TCR beta chains, a later analysis showed.

The CDR3 is 15 amino acids. Germline V gene data show CDR1 as SGHNT and CDR2 as YYREEE (reference sequence). The rearrangement links TRBV5-4 to TRBJ1-1, with TRBD1 matching 9 bases. This sequence was found in a woman aged 18-29 years in good health and CMV-seropositive. The sequenced sample consisted of PBMCs. CDR3 loop: CASSWGTGLNTEASF. The DNA for the CDR3 is TGTGCCAGCAGCTGGGGGACAGGGTTGAACACTGAAGCTTCCTTT.